The text below deals with one T cell receptor beta chain. A much larger clone lies a single base off, so this may be a read error. Preparing the TCRbeta library involved the use of unique molecular identifiers. Via MiXCR, TCRdb re-called the PCR reads, giving one row per CDR3 protein. The sample consists of hundreds of thousands of distinct CDR3 sequences, under 9.5% of them appearing once. The data originate from a study of T-cell reconstitution after alpha-beta-depleted transplantation in children. The CDR3 consists of 17 residues. The germline V gene has CDR1 SGDLS and CDR2 YYNGEE. Trimming stripped 0 bases from V and 6 bases from J, with 16 bases between.

Material: PBMCs, mostly from graft donor cells, obtained 180 days after TCRalphabeta/CD19-depleted stem cell transplant. This rearrangement joins TRBV9 to TRBJ2-6; D is unresolved. The clonotype was recovered from a male patient younger than 18 who had a stem cell transplant for acute lymphoblastic leukemia, so the T cells may come from the graft donor. CDR3 nucleotides: TGTGCCAGCAGCGTAGCTCGGCGGACGGGTGCGGCCAACGTCCTGACTTTC. It yields the protein CASSVARRTGAANVLTF. The entire variable domain, with the rest obtained from reference TRBV9 and TRBJ2-6, is as follows: DSGVTQTPKHLITATGQRVTLRCSPRSGDLSVYWYQQSLDQGLQFLIQYYNGEERAKGNILERFSAQQFPDLHSELNLSSLELGDSALYFCASSVARRTGAANVLTFGAGSRLTVL.